Presented here are 14 T cell receptor beta chains from one specimen sequenced in a study of T cells after yellow fever vaccination. TCRdb re-called the 5' RACE reads with MiXCR, one entry per CDR3 protein. The data show 280,000 or so distinct CDR3 sequences, 7.5% to 9% seen once. This specimen was CD4+ T cells sorted from PBMCs, taken 5 days after the yellow fever booster vaccination. These receptors came from a young man who received the YFV17D yellow fever vaccine.

The table lists this clonotype with a few counts. V is TRBV20-1 and J is TRBJ1-2; tentatively, D is TRBD1 (5 bases). This CDR3 comprises 13 residues. Germline lookup yields CDR1 DFQATT and CDR2 SNEGSKA (reference sequence). The V end lost 0 bases, the J end lost 2 bases, and 7 bases lay between the germline ends. The CDR3 loop reads CSAREGGNYGYTF. The CDR3 region has the DNA TGCAGTGCTAGAGAGGGGGGGAACTATGGCTACACCTTC.

The genes are TRBV9 and TRBJ1-2, with D unclear. V was clipped by 1 base and J by 2 bases, with 12 bases between them. The germline V gene has CDR1 SGDLS and CDR2 YYNGEE. This CDR3 has 15 amino acids. The CDR3 reads CASSVTRESNYGYTF. DNA for the CDR3: TGTGCCAGCAGCGTAACCCGCGAGTCGAACTATGGCTACACCTTC. Variable domain in full (rest from reference TRBV9 and TRBJ1-2): DSGVTQTPKHLITATGQRVTLRCSPRSGDLSVYWYQQSLDQGLQFLIQYYNGEERAKGNILERFSAQQFPDLHSELNLSSLELGDSALYFCASSVTRESNYGYTFGSGTRLTVV.

The table lists this clonotype with many counts. V and J are TRBV4-2 and TRBJ1-2; 8 bases map to TRBD1. Trimming took 4 bases from V and 4 from J; bases not matched to a gene: 14. This CDR3 spans 17 amino acids. The V gene's germline CDR1 is LGHNA and CDR2 YNFKEQ. This CDR3 is CASSPGGRGRLGYGYTF. The CDR3, as DNA: TGTGCCAGCAGCCCGGGGGGCAGGGGGCGTTTAGGCTATGGCTACACCTTC.

This clonotype showed up just a few times. The gene calls are TRBV7-6 and TRBJ2-3; TRBD2 might be the D (5 bases). The germline V and J ends were trimmed by 3 bases and 0 bases, with 13 bases remaining between them. The CDR3 contains 16 residues. Germline V CDR1 and CDR2: SGHVS, FNYEAQ. CDR3 nucleotide sequence: TGTGCCAGCAGCTTCGGACTGTTTCCTAGCACAGATACGCAGTATTTT. Encoded protein: CASSFGLFPSTDTQYF.

V and J are TRBV28 and TRBJ2-1; weak D call: TRBD2 (5 bases). Germline CDR1 MDHEN, CDR2 SYDVKM. V was pared by 4 bases and J by 0 bases, with 10 bases between. The CDR3 spans 15 residues. The DNA of the CDR3 is TGTGCCAGCAGTTCCACGGGAAGCTCCTACAATGAGCAGTTCTTC. This gives the protein CASSSTGSSYNEQFF. The full variable domain, rest sourced from reference TRBV28 and TRBJ2-1, is DVKVTQSSRYLVKRTGEKVFLECVQDMDHENMFWYRQDPGLGLRLIYFSYDVKMKEKGDIPEGYSVSREKKERFSLILESASTNQTSMYLCASSSTGSSYNEQFFGPGTRLTVL.

The gene calls are TRBV20-1 and TRBJ2-7; D may be TRBD1 or TRBD2 (5 bases each). The CDR3 spans 13 residues. Germline V gives CDR1 DFQATT, CDR2 SNEGSKA (reference sequence). Trimming left V 4 bases short and J 5 bases short, with 15 bases between. CDR3 loop: CSAKSTGTDEQYF. CDR3 nucleotides: TGCAGTGCTAAAAGCACCGGGACGGACGAGCAGTACTTC.

This clonotype was counted a few times. The rearrangement uses TRBV12-3 or TRBV12-4 and TRBJ2-5; TRBD1 matches at 7 bases. The CDR3 consists of 15 residues. V lost 5 bases and J lost 5; bases outside the gene matches: 11. The CDR3 DNA follows: TGTGCCAGCAGTAGCTGGACAGGACGGTGGGAGACCCAGTACTTC. Amino acids: CASSSWTGRWETQYF.

Ten or more counts support this clonotype. The gene calls are TRBV4-1 and TRBJ2-5; TRBD1 is a possible D gene (5 bases). Per germline, CDR1 MGHRA and CDR2 YSYEKL. Trimming pared 2 bases from V and 4 bases from J, leaving 14 bases between. The CDR3 spans 15 residues. The CDR3 nucleotides are TGCGCCAGCAGCCAACCGACAGTTCGTAGAGAGACCCAGTACTTC. It specifies CASSQPTVRRETQYF.

The V call is TRBV4-2, the J call TRBJ2-3; D might be TRBD1 (6 bases). Deletions cut 0 bases from V and 2 bases from J, with 9 bases between. CDR3 length: 15 residues. From germline, CDR1 is LGHNA and CDR2 YNFKEQ. Here the CDR3 DNA reads TGTGCCAGCAGCCAAGAACGGGGACACACAGATACGCAGTATTTT. Its protein product is CASSQERGHTDTQYF.

This clonotype was picked up many times. The rearrangement joins TRBV4-3 to TRBJ2-3, with 8 bases aligning to TRBD2. The ends lost 4 bases at V and 9 bases at J; junction bases unmatched: 12. Germline loops: CDR1 LGHNA, CDR2 YSLEER. The CDR3 is 15 residues long. The CDR3 reads CASSPLAGRPQTQYF. The CDR3 coding sequence is TGCGCCAGCAGCCCGCTAGCGGGCCGCCCCCAAACGCAGTATTTT.

This clonotype was seen more than once but under ten times. CDR3 sequence: CASSFLEAGSTDTQYF. In nucleotides, the CDR3 is TGTGCCAGCAGCTTCCTCGAGGCCGGCAGCACAGATACGCAGTATTTT. The rearrangement links TRBV7-8 to TRBJ2-3; D remains ambiguous. Germline V gene sequence: CDR1 SGHVS, CDR2 FQNEAQ. The V end was cut by 3 bases, the J end by 0 bases, with 13 bases between. The CDR3 is made up of 16 amino acids.

V usage is TRBV19 and J usage is TRBJ2-3; the match to TRBD2 covers 7 bases. The J segment lost 0 bases and the V segment lost 5 bases, leaving 11 bases of the junction unmatched. This CDR3 spans 17 amino acids. Per the germline V gene, CDR1 is LNHDA and CDR2 is SQIVND (reference sequence). CDR3 DNA sequence: TGTGCCAGTAGTCTGCCACTAGCGCAGGCTAGCACAGATACGCAGTATTTT. Its protein is CASSLPLAQASTDTQYF.

This clonotype was detected ten times or more. J is TRBJ2-3 and V is TRBV6-5; D unclear. This CDR3 contains 15 residues. V shed 0 bases and J shed 2 bases, with 9 bases lying between them. Germline-derived CDR1 and CDR2 are MNHEY and SVGAGI. CDR3 residues: CASSYSPRSTDTQYF. CDR3 bases: TGTGCCAGCAGTTACTCCCCTAGATCCACAGATACGCAGTATTTT.

The chain combines TRBV5-1 with TRBJ1-1, with TRBD1 matching over 8 bases. Losses at the gene ends were 6 bases for V and 4 bases for J; bases not matched to a gene: 8. Germline lookup yields CDR1 SGHRS and CDR2 YFSETQ. The CDR3 sequence is 14 residues long. CDR3 DNA sequence: TGCGCCAGCACCGTAACAGGGGGATCCACTGAAGCTTTCTTT. Translating it yields CASTVTGGSTEAFF.